A single sample is the source of the 10 T cell receptor beta chains below, sequenced in a study of shared clonotypes between healthy human individuals. Data came from immunoSEQ multiplex PCR; TCRdb stores just in-frame clones and leaves some out. The sample has under 130,000 clones; around 71% are singletons. The sequencing sample was made of memory CD8+ T cells sorted from blood. Described subset: CD45RO+ cells pooled with CCR7-negative TemRA cells. The receptors derive from a woman aged 25 to 39 in good health.

This clone was seen ten or more times. The genes are TRBV15 and TRBJ2-7; 8 nucleotides match TRBD2. Looked up from germline, CDR1 is LNHNV and CDR2 is YYDKDF (reference sequence). The J segment lost 6 bases and the V segment lost 1 base, leaving 11 bases of the junction unmatched. The CDR3 extends over 16 amino acids. In DNA form, the CDR3 reads TGTGCCACCAGCAGAGGAATAGGAGGACTAGCAGCCGAGCAGTACTTC. This codes for CATSRGIGGLAAEQYF. Filled out from reference TRBV15 and TRBJ2-7, the complete variable domain reads DAMVIQNPRYQVTQFGKPVTLSCSQTLNHNVMYWYQQKSSQAPKLLFHYYDKDFNNEADTPDNFQSRRPNTSFCFLDIRSPGLGDTAMYLCATSRGIGGLAAEQYFGPGTRLTVT.

This clone was found a few times. The same CDR3 also results from other DNA sequences found in this sample. The J gene is TRBJ2-5, the V gene TRBV28, with 9 bases lining up with TRBD2. Germline V CDR1 and CDR2: MDHEN, SYDVKM. With V trimmed by 5 bases and J by 2 bases, 9 bases remained unmatched. CDR3 length: 16 residues. CDR3 sequence reads: CASSLRLAETQETQYF. The CDR3 DNA is TGTGCCAGCAGTCTCCGACTAGCGGAGACTCAAGAGACCCAGTACTTC.

This clone was found once. J is TRBJ1-5 and V is TRBV27; no definite D call. The CDR3 sequence is 15 residues long. V lost 5 bases to trimming and J lost 2 bases, with 13 bases between them. CDR1 MNHEY and CDR2 SMNVEV come from the germline V gene (reference sequence). Written as DNA, the CDR3 is TGTGCCAGCAGTCCCACCACAGTTGGCAATCAGCCCCAGCATTTT. Its translation is CASSPTTVGNQPQHF.

About this clone itself: This may be a read error, as it is one base from a much larger clone. The rearrangement uses TRBV2 and TRBJ2-5; D call uncertain. CDR1 and CDR2 (germline): SNHLY, FYNNEI. This CDR3 is 11 amino acids long. Trimming removed 1 base at V and 4 bases at J, with 1 base between. CDR3 amino acids: CASSEGETQYF. CDR3 bases: TGTGCCAGCAGTGAAGGAGAGACCCAGTACTTC.

The J gene is TRBJ2-7, the V gene TRBV6-5, with 12 bases matching TRBD2. This CDR3 has 16 residues. The V gene's germline CDR1 is MNHEY and CDR2 SVGAGI. J was trimmed by 3 bases and V by 4 bases; bases with no gene match: 7. The CDR3 DNA follows: TGTGCCAGCAGTTCCCCACGGACTAGCGGGATCTACGAGCAGTACTTC. Protein: CASSSPRTSGIYEQYF.

This chain uses TRBV5-4 with TRBJ2-7; 7 bases line up with TRBD2. This CDR3 has 14 residues. The germline V gene encodes CDR1 SGHNT and CDR2 YYREEE (reference sequence). The junction had 4 bases not matched to a gene; V was cut back by 4 bases and J by 0 bases. Here the CDR3 reads CASSHSGRSYEQYF. DNA of the CDR3: TGTGCCAGCAGCCATAGCGGGCGCTCCTACGAGCAGTACTTC.

The V and J genes are TRBV6-4 and TRBJ2-1; 9 bases are a match to TRBD2. J was trimmed by 5 bases and V by 4 bases; bases with no gene match: 9. The CDR3 is made up of 16 amino acids. Germline values: CDR1 MRHNA, CDR2 SNTAGT. CDR3 amino acids: CASSVESSGGHNEQFF. CDR3 DNA sequence: TGTGCCAGCAGTGTGGAAAGTAGCGGGGGCCACAATGAGCAGTTCTTC.

The chain couples TRBV15 to TRBJ1-3; D is unresolved. Germline V gene lookup returns CDR1 LNHNV and CDR2 YYDKDF (reference sequence). Trimming removed 0 bases from V and 2 bases from J, with 8 bases in between. This CDR3 has 15 amino acids. This CDR3 is CATSRDLEAGNTIYF. For the CDR3, the DNA is TGTGCCACCAGCAGAGATTTAGAGGCTGGAAACACCATATATTTT. Full variable domain (remainder filled in from reference TRBV15 and TRBJ1-3): DAMVIQNPRYQVTQFGKPVTLSCSQTLNHNVMYWYQQKSSQAPKLLFHYYDKDFNNEADTPDNFQSRRPNTSFCFLDIRSPGLGDTAMYLCATSRDLEAGNTIYFGEGSWLTVV.

This rearrangement joins TRBV5-1 to TRBJ2-7; D gene ambiguous. CDR3 length equals 13 residues. Trimming left V 0 bases short and J 2 bases short, with 6 bases between. Germline CDR1 SGHRS, CDR2 YFSETQ. CDR3: CASSLGRAYEQYF. The DNA for the CDR3 is TGCGCCAGCAGCTTGGGACGGGCCTACGAGCAGTACTTC. Full variable domain (remainder filled in from reference TRBV5-1 and TRBJ2-7): KAGVTQTPRYLIKTRGQQVTLSCSPISGHRSVSWYQQTPGQGLQFLFEYFSETQRNKGNFPGRFSGRQFSNSRSEMNVSTLELGDSALYLCASSLGRAYEQYFGPGTRLTVT.

This clone was seen only a few times. The chain carries TRBV25-1 and TRBJ2-1; TRBD2 might be the D (5 bases). Deletions cut 3 bases from V and 0 bases from J, with 12 bases between. CDR1 is MGHDK, CDR2 SYGVNS, per germline. The CDR3 contains 16 residues. The CDR3 DNA reads TGTGCCAGCAGTGACGGAGCGGCTAACTCCTACAATGAGCAGTTCTTC. Translation gives CASSDGAANSYNEQFF. The entire variable domain, with the rest obtained from reference TRBV25-1 and TRBJ2-1, is as follows: EADIYQTPRYLVIGTGKKITLECSQTMGHDKMYWYQQDPGMELHLIHYSYGVNSTEKGDLSSESTVSRIRTEHFPLTLESARPSHTSQYLCASSDGAANSYNEQFFGPGTRLTVL.